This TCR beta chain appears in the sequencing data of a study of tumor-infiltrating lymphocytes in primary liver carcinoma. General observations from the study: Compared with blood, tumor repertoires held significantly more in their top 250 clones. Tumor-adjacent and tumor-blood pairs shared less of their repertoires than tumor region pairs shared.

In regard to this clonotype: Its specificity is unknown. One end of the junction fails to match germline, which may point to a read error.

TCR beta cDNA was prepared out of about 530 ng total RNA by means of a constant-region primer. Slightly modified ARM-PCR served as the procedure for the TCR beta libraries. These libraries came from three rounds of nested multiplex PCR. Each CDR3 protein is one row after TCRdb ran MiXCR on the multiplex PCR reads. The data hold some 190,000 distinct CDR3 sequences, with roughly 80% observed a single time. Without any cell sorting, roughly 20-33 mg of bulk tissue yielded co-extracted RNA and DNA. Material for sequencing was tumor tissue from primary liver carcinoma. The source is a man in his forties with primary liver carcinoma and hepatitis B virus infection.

The CDR3 DNA reads as TGTGCCAGCAGAGACAGACTAGCGGGAACCAATGAGCAGTTGTTC. Translating it yields CASRDRLAGTNEQLF. The chain combines TRBV6-1 with TRBJ2-1; 11 nucleotides agree with TRBD2. Germline assignment: CDR1 MNHNS and CDR2 SASEGT. This CDR3 contains 15 residues.